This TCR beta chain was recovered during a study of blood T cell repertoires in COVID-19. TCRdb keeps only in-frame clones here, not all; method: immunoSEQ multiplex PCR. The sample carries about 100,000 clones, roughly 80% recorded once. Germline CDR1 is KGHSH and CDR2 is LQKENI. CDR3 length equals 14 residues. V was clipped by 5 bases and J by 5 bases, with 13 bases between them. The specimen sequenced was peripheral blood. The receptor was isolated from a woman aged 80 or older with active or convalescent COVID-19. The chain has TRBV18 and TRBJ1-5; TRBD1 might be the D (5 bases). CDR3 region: CASSSGHQYQPQHF. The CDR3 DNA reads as TGTGCCAGCTCATCCGGACACCAATATCAGCCCCAGCATTTT.